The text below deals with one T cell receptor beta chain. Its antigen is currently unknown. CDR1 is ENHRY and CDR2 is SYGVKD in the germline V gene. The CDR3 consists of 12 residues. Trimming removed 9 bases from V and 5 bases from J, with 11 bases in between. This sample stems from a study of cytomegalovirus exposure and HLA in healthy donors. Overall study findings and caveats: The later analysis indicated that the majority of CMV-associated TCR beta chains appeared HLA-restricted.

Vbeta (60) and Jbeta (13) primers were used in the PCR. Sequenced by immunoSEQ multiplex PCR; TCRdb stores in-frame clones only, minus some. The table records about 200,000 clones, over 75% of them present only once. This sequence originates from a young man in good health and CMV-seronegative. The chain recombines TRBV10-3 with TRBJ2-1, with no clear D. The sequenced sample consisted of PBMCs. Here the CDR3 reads CAIDTRNNEQFF. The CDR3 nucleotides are TGTGCCATTGATACACGAAACAATGAGCAGTTCTTC.